The clone carrying this T cell receptor (beta chain) was recorded a few times. Here immunoSEQ multiplex PCR was the method, and the copy in TCRdb shows in-frame clones only, minus some. The sample has around 62,000 clones, roughly 93% seen once. This CDR3 has 12 residues. The germline CDR1 and CDR2 sequences are LGHNA and YNFKEQ. V lost 0 bases to trimming and J lost 2 bases, with 2 bases between them. CD4+ T cells from unexposed donors were obtained before the COVID-19 pandemic (2011-2018). The sample belongs to a study of CD4 T cells in relation to SARS-CoV-2 and coronaviruses. This sequence originates from a human donor in good health. The chain recombines TRBV4-2 with TRBJ2-7; D remains unclear. Sequenced input: naive CD4+ T cells from PBMCs. Noted subset: naive CD4+ T cells isolated by negative enrichment. CDR3 in DNA: TGTGCCAGCAGCCAAGATACCTACGAGCAGTACTTC. Encoded protein: CASSQDTYEQYF.